This T cell receptor beta chain appears in the sequencing data of a study of identical twins (dated by TCRdb to the mid-2010s). Turning to the overall study: To test whether fetal clonotypes persist, this study deep-sequenced TCR alpha and beta repertoires from monozygotic twins, from unrelated adults of various ages, and from cord blood. Replicate twin experiments were performed at different times using different library preparation protocols to rule out contamination. Study-level results and caveats: In beta out-of-frame sequences, excess twin sharing was weaker, because having fewer shared sequences lowered the signal-to-noise ratio. Compared with coincidental sharing between unrelated individuals, out-of-frame TCR alpha sequences shared between twins had an excess of sequences with low generation probability. Zero-insertion analyses could be partly confounded by invariant T cells such as MAIT and iNKT, though diverse VJ usage argued against such confounding for most clonotypes. Fewer insertions were carried by abundant cord blood beta clonotypes, a similar but weaker trend appeared in young adult naive repertoires, and no such trend appeared in memory repertoires. Recombination models systematically underestimated out-of-frame TCR alpha sharing in monozygotic twins but agreed with sharing between unrelated individuals. Because the same donors could not be followed over many years, the conclusions depended on cross-sectional statistical analysis.

Every donor was a healthy Caucasian. The twin cohort comprised three pairs of female monozygotic twins, all aged roughly 18 to 30 years. Miltenyi CD45RO+ enrichment and human naive T-cell isolation kits were used to isolate memory (CD45RO+) and naive T cells from PBMC. This clonotype occurred a few times. The antigen this receptor binds is unknown. Base-call qualities are not available, and no considerably larger clone is one nucleotide away. Libraries were built with 5' RACE. These reads were obtained on an Illumina HiSeq 2000. Template switching added a universal primer binding site, and the final cDNA carried a unique molecular identifier that allowed TCR cDNA molecules to be counted accurately. Specific primers in the conserved constant-segment region were used to synthesize first-strand cDNA for TCR alpha and beta chains. To control for contamination, each cDNA library was double barcoded with a SMART-Mk sample barcode plus Illumina barcodes. TruSeq adapter sequences along with Illumina sample barcodes were introduced in two successive PCR steps. Sequencing of the TCR alpha and beta cDNA libraries was done on the Illumina HiSeq platform using custom primers. From the authors' description of their analysis: Unique molecular identifiers were extracted from raw reads with MiGEC, and CDR3 positions were determined with MiXCR. Recombination models were inferred per individual with the repgenHMM and IGoR tools using an EM algorithm. The tcR package in R was used for shared clonotype analysis, with sharing normalized by the product of cloneset sizes. Out-of-frame nonproductive sequences were analyzed to study raw recombination free of thymic and clonal selection effects. Clones were called with MiXCR by TCRdb after fastp trimmed the public reads at Q25, and only in-frame beta chains were retained. Entries are consolidated by CDR3 protein sequence, retaining the most common genes and DNA. The V and J calls were determined by TCRdb, not by the authors. A total of around 250,000 distinct CDR3 sequences appear in this sample, 5.5% to 7% of them only once. Jointly, the top ten make up roughly 3.4% of the sample.

These records were also assigned to another study, of yellow fever vaccine responses in identical twins. Reported in the second study: The T cell response to vaccination in identical twins was reported by the authors to appear partly convergent and partly personalized. The study precisely tracked vaccine-responding T cell clones in identical twins.

The receptor was isolated from a woman under 30 in good health. The source material was memory (CD45RO+) T cells sorted from blood. The cell subset or site label for this specimen denotes: CD45RO+ enriched T cells.

The CDR3 reads as follows: CASSLLAGYNEQFF. Here is the DNA: TGTGCCAGCAGTTTACTAGCGGGGTACAATGAGCAGTTCTTC. This sequence uses TRBV27 and TRBJ2-1; TRBD2 matches 9 bases in the middle. CDR1 and CDR2 were assigned from the germline V gene (reference sequence) as MNHEY and SMNVEV. The CDR3 sequence holds 14 residues, the cysteine and phenylalanine included. The entry retains the CDR3 DNA only, 42 bases that are in frame from base 1. V is cut back by 2 bases and J by 4 bases, with 0 bases in the junction unmatched.